This T cell receptor (beta chain) was profiled in a study of T cell responses to AZD1222 COVID-19 vaccine. TCRdb's copy holds only in-frame clones and misses some; the assay was immunoSEQ multiplex PCR. The data show 150,000 to 160,000 clones, with roughly nine tenths seen just once and roughly 2.9% held by the top ten. This CDR3 comprises 15 residues. CDR1 is SGHDN and CDR2 is FVKESK in the germline V gene. Trimming took off 4 bases at V and 3 bases at J, with 12 bases between the two ends. The starting material was peripheral blood, obtained on day 0 of AZD1222 vaccination. The chain recombines TRBV14 with TRBJ1-4; D might be TRBD1 (6 bases). This clonotype was sampled from an adult in good health. CDR3 loop: CASSPSGGSNEKLFF. As DNA, the CDR3 is TGTGCCAGCAGCCCGAGCGGGGGCTCTAATGAAAAACTGTTTTTT.